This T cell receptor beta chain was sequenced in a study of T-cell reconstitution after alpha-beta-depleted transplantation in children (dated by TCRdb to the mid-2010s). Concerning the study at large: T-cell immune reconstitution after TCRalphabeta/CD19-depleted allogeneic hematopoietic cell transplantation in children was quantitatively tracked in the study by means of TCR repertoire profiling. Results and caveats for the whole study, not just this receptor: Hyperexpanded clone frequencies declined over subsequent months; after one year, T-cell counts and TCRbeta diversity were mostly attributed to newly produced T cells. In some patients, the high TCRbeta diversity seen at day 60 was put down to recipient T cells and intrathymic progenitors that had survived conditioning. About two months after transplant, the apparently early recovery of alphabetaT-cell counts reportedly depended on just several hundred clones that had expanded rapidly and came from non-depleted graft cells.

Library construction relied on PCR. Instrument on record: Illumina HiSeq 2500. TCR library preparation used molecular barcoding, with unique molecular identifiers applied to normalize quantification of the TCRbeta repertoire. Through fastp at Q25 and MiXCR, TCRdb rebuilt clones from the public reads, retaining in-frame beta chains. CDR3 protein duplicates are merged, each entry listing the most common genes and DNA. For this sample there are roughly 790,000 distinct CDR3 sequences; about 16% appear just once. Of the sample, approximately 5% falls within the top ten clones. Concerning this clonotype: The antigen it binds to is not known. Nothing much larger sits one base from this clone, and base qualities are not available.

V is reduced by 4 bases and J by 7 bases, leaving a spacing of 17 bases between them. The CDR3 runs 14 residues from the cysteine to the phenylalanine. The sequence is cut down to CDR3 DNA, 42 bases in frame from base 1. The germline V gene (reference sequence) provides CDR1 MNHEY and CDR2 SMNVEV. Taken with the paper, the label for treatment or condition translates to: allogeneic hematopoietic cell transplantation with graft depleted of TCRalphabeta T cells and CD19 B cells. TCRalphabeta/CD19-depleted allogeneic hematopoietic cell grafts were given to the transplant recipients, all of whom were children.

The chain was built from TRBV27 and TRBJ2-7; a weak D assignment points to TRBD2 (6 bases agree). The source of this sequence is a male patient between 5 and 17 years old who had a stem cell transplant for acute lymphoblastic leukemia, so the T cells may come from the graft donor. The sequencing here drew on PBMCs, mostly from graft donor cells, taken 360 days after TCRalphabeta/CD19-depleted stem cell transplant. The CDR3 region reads CASSWEIGGREQYF. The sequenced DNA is TGTGCCAGCAGTTGGGAGATCGGGGGTCGAGAGCAGTACTTC.